The next 4 T cell receptor beta chains were all read from a single sample in a study of T cells in Graves' hyperthyroidism and ophthalmopathy. The investigators amplified TCR beta CDR3 regions from RNA transcripts. HTBI primers were used for first-round RT-PCR of the TCR CDR3. One entry per CDR3 protein, called by TCRdb with MiXCR from the multiplex PCR reads. The profile shows approximately 260,000 distinct CDR3 sequences, around 15% of them singletons. Specimen: blood. The receptors derive from a woman aged 45-65 years with Graves' hyperthyroidism that later progressed to Graves' ophthalmopathy.

This clonotype has a count of ten or more. This sequence joins TRBV20-1 and TRBJ2-2, with 7 bases that match TRBD2. The junction had 8 bases not matched to a gene; V was cut back by 0 bases and J by 10 bases. The length of the CDR3 is 14 residues. Germline CDR1 reads DFQATT; CDR2 reads SNEGSKA (reference sequence). CDR3 in DNA: TGCAGTGCTAGAGATAGGAGGGGAGGGGCGGAGCTGTTTTTT. This encodes CSARDRRGGAELFF.

This clonotype was observed a few times. The chain has TRBV6-2 or TRBV6-3 and TRBJ2-5, with D perhaps TRBD1 or TRBD2 (6 bases each). Germline V lookup: CDR1 MNHEY, CDR2 SVGEGT. Trimming stripped 6 bases from V and 5 bases from J, with 19 bases between. The CDR3 covers 15 residues. Written as DNA, the CDR3 is TGTGCCAGCAGCACAGGTGTAGGGGGGCTGGAGACCCAGTACTTC. Translating gives CASSTGVGGLETQYF.

The V gene is TRBV12-3 or TRBV12-4, the J gene TRBJ2-4; 10 bases match TRBD1. The CDR3 is 16 amino acids. J lost 6 bases, V lost 0 bases, and 5 bases had no gene match. The CDR3 nucleotides read TGTGCCAGCAGTTTAGCCGGGACAGGGGAGGCAAACATTCAGTACTTC. Translation gives CASSLAGTGEANIQYF.

This clonotype was seen many times. The chain couples TRBV6-1 to TRBJ2-7; the D is unclear. The V end lost 5 bases, the J end lost 1 base, and 15 bases lay between the germline ends. Germline CDR1 MNHNS, CDR2 SASEGT. There are 15 residues in the CDR3. In DNA, the CDR3 is TGTGCCAGCAGTCCAAGCCTGGGCATGTCCTACGAGCAGTACTTC. Translating it yields CASSPSLGMSYEQYF.